This T cell receptor beta chain was observed in a study of a mutant IDH1 vaccine in newly diagnosed glioma. Only in-frame clones appear in the TCRdb table, and some are missing; sequencing was by immunoSEQ multiplex PCR. Among 50,000 or so clones listed, around 84% were seen once. Germline V gene lookup returns CDR1 SGHTA and CDR2 FQGNSA. Trimming pared 5 bases from V and 4 bases from J, leaving 11 bases between. CDR3 length equals 13 residues. Findings of the study overall: Apparently, pseudoprogression bore no relation to changes among the top peripheral T cell clonotypes.

For this clone: Its antigen is undetermined.

Indicated time point: week 5, during vaccination. Vaccine doses each comprised 300 ug of mutant IDH1 20-mer peptide, with topical imiquimod. This rearrangement joins TRBV7-2 to TRBJ2-5; D is possibly TRBD1 or TRBD2 (5 bases each). This clonotype was obtained from a woman aged 45-60 years with glioma. The sample consisted of PBMCs, taken from a glioma patient whose treatment included an IDH1 peptide vaccine. The CDR3 sequence: CASSTERGETQYF. In nucleotides, the CDR3 is TGTGCCAGCAGCACAGAGAGGGGAGAGACCCAGTACTTC. The whole variable domain, remainder taken from reference TRBV7-2 and TRBJ2-5, is GAGVSQSPSNKVTEKGKDVELRCDPISGHTALYWYRQSLGQGLEFLIYFQGNSAPDKSGLPSDRFSAERTGGSVSTLTIQRTQQEDSAVYLCASSTERGETQYFGPGTRLLVL.